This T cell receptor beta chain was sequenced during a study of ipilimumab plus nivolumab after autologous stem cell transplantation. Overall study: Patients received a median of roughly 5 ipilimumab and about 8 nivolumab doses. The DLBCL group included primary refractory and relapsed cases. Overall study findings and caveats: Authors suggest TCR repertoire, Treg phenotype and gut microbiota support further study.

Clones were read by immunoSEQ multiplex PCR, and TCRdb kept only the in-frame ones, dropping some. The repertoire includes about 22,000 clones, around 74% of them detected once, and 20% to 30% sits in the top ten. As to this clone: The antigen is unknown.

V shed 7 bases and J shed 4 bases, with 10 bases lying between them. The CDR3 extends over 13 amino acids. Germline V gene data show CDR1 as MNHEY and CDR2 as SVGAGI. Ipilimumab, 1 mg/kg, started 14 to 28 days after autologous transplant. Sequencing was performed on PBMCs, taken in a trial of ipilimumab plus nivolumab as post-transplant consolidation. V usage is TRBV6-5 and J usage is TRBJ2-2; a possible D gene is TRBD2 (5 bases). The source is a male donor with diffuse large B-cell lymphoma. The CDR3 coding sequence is TGTGCCAGCAAGGAGGCGGGCACCGGGGAGCTGTTTTTT. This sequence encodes CASKEAGTGELFF.